These 17 T cell receptor beta chains share one sample of origin, sequenced in a study of blood T cell repertoires in COVID-19. This table comes from immunoSEQ multiplex PCR, and its TCRdb copy is limited to in-frame clones, with some not included. This table holds 210,000 or so clones, approximately 90% found once. Input material: PBMCs or T cells enriched from blood (not recorded which). The receptor source for this set is a young man who had recovered from COVID-19.

The genes are TRBV28 and TRBJ1-2; TRBD1 agrees at 8 bases. The CDR3 spans 14 residues. After removal of 8 bases from V and 2 bases from J, the junction contained 7 bases not matched to a gene. Per the germline V gene, CDR1 is MDHEN and CDR2 is SYDVKM. The CDR3 DNA follows: TGTGCCAGCGTGGGGGGGACAGGAAACTATGGCTACACCTTC. It specifies CASVGGTGNYGYTF.

The J gene is TRBJ2-7, the V gene TRBV28; no clear D. This CDR3 is built from 11 residues. Trimming removed 5 bases at V and 3 bases at J, with 5 bases between. CDR1 is MDHEN and CDR2 is SYDVKM in the germline V gene. In nucleotides, the CDR3 is TGTGCCAGCAGTGTCGGCTACGAGCAGTACTTC. It specifies CASSVGYEQYF.

This clone has only a few counts. The CDR3 loop is CASSTRVGGSPDTQYF. The DNA for the CDR3 is TGTGCCAGCAGCACCCGGGTGGGGGGGTCCCCGGATACGCAGTATTTT. The chain joins TRBV7-9 to TRBJ2-3, with 7 nucleotides matching TRBD2. V shed 5 bases, J shed 6 bases, and the junction held 14 bases outside the gene matches. This CDR3 is 16 amino acids long. Germline V gene sequence: CDR1 SEHNR, CDR2 FQNEAQ (reference sequence).

The CDR3 loop is CASSLFRGLIYGELFF. CDR3 in DNA: TGTGCCAGCAGTTTATTCAGGGGCCTTATCTACGGGGAGCTGTTTTTT. V usage is TRBV27 and J usage is TRBJ2-2; maybe TRBD1 (6 bases). Trimming removed 1 base at V and 7 bases at J, with 16 bases between. The germline V gene has CDR1 MNHEY and CDR2 SMNVEV (reference sequence). This CDR3 is built from 16 residues.

V gene TRBV5-4 combines with J gene TRBJ1-5; the match to TRBD1 covers 10 bases. The germline V gene has CDR1 SGHNT and CDR2 YYREEE (reference sequence). V was clipped by 4 bases and J by 8 bases; unmatched bases: 6. This CDR3 region has 14 residues. CDR3 sequence: CASSTDRGLEPQHF. DNA for the CDR3: TGTGCCAGCAGCACAGACAGGGGGCTGGAGCCCCAGCATTTT.

The chain uses TRBV7-3 and TRBJ1-2; 8 bases match TRBD1. Per germline, CDR1 SGHTA and CDR2 FQGTGA. Trimming at V came to 1 base and at J to 7 bases, leaving 11 bases not matched to a gene. CDR3 length equals 16 residues. CDR3 loop: CASSLNSRGQGAGYTF. DNA for the CDR3: TGTGCCAGCAGCTTAAATTCGCGTGGACAGGGCGCTGGCTACACCTTC.

V gene TRBV7-3 combines with J gene TRBJ2-1; 13 bases map to TRBD2. The CDR3 has 15 amino acids. CDR1 is SGHTA, CDR2 FQGTGA, per germline. V was clipped by 5 bases and J by 7 bases; unmatched bases: 5. The CDR3 nucleotides read TGTGCCAGCAGCATGACTAGCGGGGGGTGGAATGAGCAGTTCTTC. Protein product: CASSMTSGGWNEQFF.

This clone was recorded only once. This chain links TRBV5-5 with TRBJ2-5, with TRBD1 matching over 9 bases. There are 16 residues in the CDR3. Germline CDR1 SGHKS, CDR2 YYEKEE (reference sequence). J lost 4 bases, V lost 0 bases, and 7 bases had no gene match. CDR3 nucleotides: TGTGCCAGCAGCTTGGCCATAGGACAGGGGACAGAGACCCAGTACTTC. Its translation: CASSLAIGQGTETQYF.

V gene TRBV13 combines with J gene TRBJ2-7; TRBD1 matches at 12 bases. The junction had 5 bases not matched to a gene; V was cut back by 3 bases and J by 5 bases. This CDR3 has 15 amino acids. Germline values: CDR1 PRHDT, CDR2 FYEKMQ (reference sequence). CDR3 nucleotides: TGTGCCAGCAGCTTGCCGGGACAGGGGGCCCACGAGCAGTACTTC. Translation: CASSLPGQGAHEQYF.

The chain carries TRBV28 and TRBJ2-7; possibly TRBD1 for D (5 bases). The CDR3 covers 14 residues. Germline V lookup: CDR1 MDHEN, CDR2 SYDVKM. Trimming shortened V by 6 bases and J by 3 bases, and 15 bases separated the two germline ends. The DNA of the CDR3 is TGTGCCAGCAGACCAGAGACAGAGATCTACGAGCAGTACTTC. It translates to CASRPETEIYEQYF.

The V and J genes are TRBV7-9 and TRBJ2-5, with TRBD1 matching 7 bases. With V trimmed by 5 bases and J by 4 bases, 4 bases remained unmatched. The CDR3 runs 13 residues. The germline V gene has CDR1 SEHNR and CDR2 FQNEAQ (reference sequence). The CDR3 region has the DNA TGTGCCAGCAGCCCGACAGGGCCAGAGACCCAGTACTTC. Protein sequence: CASSPTGPETQYF. Filled out from reference TRBV7-9 and TRBJ2-5, the complete variable domain reads DTGVSQNPRHKITKRGQNVTFRCDPISEHNRLYWYRQTLGQGPEFLTYFQNEAQLEKSRLLSDRFSAERPKGSFSTLEIQRTEQGDSAMYLCASSPTGPETQYFGPGTRLLVL.

This clone was seen more than once but under ten times. The chain recombines TRBV13 with TRBJ1-3; no reliable D call. CDR1 PRHDT and CDR2 FYEKMQ come from the germline V gene (reference sequence). Trimming took off 3 bases at V and 7 bases at J, with 7 bases between the two ends. This CDR3 comprises 12 residues. Here the CDR3 DNA reads TGTGCCAGCAGCTTCATCCGGAACACCATATATTTT. It encodes CASSFIRNTIYF. The variable domain in full, completed from reference TRBV13 and TRBJ1-3, reads AAGVIQSPRHLIKEKRETATLKCYPIPRHDTVYWYQQGPGQDPQFLISFYEKMQSDKGSIPDRFSAQQFSDYHSELNMSSLELGDSALYFCASSFIRNTIYFGEGSWLTVV.

The rearrangement uses TRBV7-3 and TRBJ1-2; 8 positions match TRBD1. CDR1 is SGHTA, CDR2 FQGTGA, per germline. The CDR3 runs 13 residues. Trimming at V came to 5 bases and at J to 8 bases, leaving 7 bases not matched to a gene. CDR3 nucleotide sequence: TGTGCCAGCAGCCCCACAGGGGGAAGGGGCTACACCTTC. This gives the protein CASSPTGGRGYTF.

The chain carries TRBV7-9 and TRBJ1-1, with TRBD1 as a possible D gene (6 bases). Germline values: CDR1 SEHNR, CDR2 FQNEAQ (reference sequence). This CDR3 is 14 amino acids long. V gave up 2 bases and J gave up 3 bases, with 10 bases separating them. CDR3 DNA sequence: TGTGCCAGCAGCTTAAGGGCAGGGGACACTGAAGCTTTCTTT. Protein sequence: CASSLRAGDTEAFF.

This clone was detected only once. The J gene is TRBJ2-7, the V gene TRBV6-5; TRBD2 matches at 13 bases. This CDR3 comprises 15 residues. The V gene end was trimmed by 5 bases and the J gene end by 7 bases; junction bases not matched to a gene: 8. The V gene's germline CDR1 is MNHEY and CDR2 SVGAGI. CDR3: CASSPLAGGSGEQYF. The CDR3 DNA reads TGTGCCAGCAGTCCACTAGCGGGAGGGTCTGGGGAGCAGTACTTC.

The chain has TRBV28 and TRBJ1-5; the match to TRBD1 covers 10 bases. The V gene end was trimmed by 4 bases and the J gene end by 9 bases; junction bases not matched to a gene: 9. Germline lookup yields CDR1 MDHEN and CDR2 SYDVKM. This CDR3 contains 15 residues. In nucleotides, the CDR3 is TGTGCCAGCAGTTCCGTGACAGGGGGCCTATCGCCCCAGCATTTT. It encodes CASSSVTGGLSPQHF.

The chain employs TRBV29-1 and TRBJ1-2, with D unresolved. Trimming cost V 3 bases and J 0 bases, with 17 bases left between them. This CDR3 is built from 16 residues. Germline V gene sequence: CDR1 SQVTM, CDR2 ANQGSEA. The CDR3: CSVDDKESQPNYGYTF. For the CDR3, the DNA is TGCAGCGTTGACGATAAAGAGAGTCAACCTAACTATGGCTACACCTTC. Together with reference TRBV29-1 and TRBJ1-2, the CDR3 gives the full variable domain: SAVISQKPSRDICQRGTSLTIQCQVDSQVTMMFWYRQQPGQSLTLIATANQGSEATYESGFVIDKFPISRPNLTFSTLTVSNMSPEDSSIYLCSVDDKESQPNYGYTFGSGTRLTVV.